A selection of T cell receptor beta chains follows, all from one sample in a study of cytotoxic CD8 clonotypes in ibrutinib-treated CLL. Data came from immunoSEQ multiplex PCR; TCRdb stores just in-frame clones and leaves some out. The data contain under 300,000 clones, 76% of them singletons. The sequencing used PBMCs, collected at disease progression, from a patient treated with ibrutinib. These receptors came from a human donor with chronic lymphocytic leukemia. Both conserved end residues are part of each CDR3. Fields, in order: CDR3 length, J gene, V gene, clone size, D gene, CDR3 DNA, CDR3 protein. D genes are given only for firm matches. The size of a clone is reported for some rows only, either as once, few or many, or as a class for expanded clones.

14,TRBJ2-7,TRBV14,.,.,TGTGCCAGCAGCTCGATCATTAGCTTCGACGAGCAGTACTTC,CASSSIISFDEQYF
16,TRBJ1-4,TRBV27,.,TRBD1,TGTGCCAGCAGTTTACTGACAGGGGGACCTAATGAAAAACTGTTTTTT,CASSLLTGGPNEKLFF
11,TRBJ2-7,TRBV18,.,.,TGTGCCAGCTCCTTCTCCTACGAGCAGTACTTC,CASSFSYEQYF
17,TRBJ2-5,TRBV1,once,.,TGCACCAGCAGCCAAGCCCCGGGACTAGCGGCCCAAGAGACCCAGTACTTC,CTSSQAPGLAAQETQYF
15,TRBJ2-7,TRBV28,.,TRBD1,TGTGCCAGCAGTTTAGGGGGACAGGGGGTCTACGAGCAGTACTTC,CASSLGGQGVYEQYF
13,TRBJ1-2,TRBV11-2,.,TRBD1,TGTGCCAGCAGCCCCCGGGACAGGGAAGGCTACACCTTC,CASSPRDREGYTF
16,TRBJ2-5,TRBV11-2,.,TRBD2,TGTGCCAGCAGGATACTAGCGGGGGGGCACCAAGAGACCCAGTACTTC,CASRILAGGHQETQYF
16,TRBJ2-1,TRBV7-2,.,.,TGTGCCAGCAGCCGTGAACTCCATAGCTCCTACAATGAGCAGTTCTTC,CASSRELHSSYNEQFF
18,TRBJ2-5,TRBV7-9,.,TRBD2,TGTGCCAGCAGCCCCCGGACTAGCGGTTACGTCAGGCAAGAGACCCAGTACTTC,CASSPRTSGYVRQETQYF
14,TRBJ1-5,TRBV10-3,.,.,TGTGCCATCAGTGATCCGGGGGTCGGTCAGCCCCAGCATTTT,CAISDPGVGQPQHF
15,TRBJ2-3,TRBV5-4,.,.,TGTGCCAGCAGCCCCGGGACGCCGCTCACAGATACGCAGTATTTT,CASSPGTPLTDTQYF
14,TRBJ2-7,TRBV6-1,.,TRBD2,TGTGCCAGCGCCCATGGGGGGGACTCCTACGAGCAGTACTTC,CASAHGGDSYEQYF
17,TRBJ2-5,TRBV2,.,TRBD2,TGTGCCAGCAAAACTAGCGGGAGGGCCTTAATTGAGGAGACCCAGTACTTC,CASKTSGRALIEETQYF
12,TRBJ2-5,TRBV2,.,.,TGTGCCACCCGGACGGCCATATGGGCCCAGTACTTC,CATRTAIWAQYF
13,TRBJ2-3,TRBV5-1,.,TRBD2,TGCGCCAGCAGCGCCGGACTAGTGGATACGCAGTATTTT,CASSAGLVDTQYF
16,TRBJ2-5,TRBV11-2,.,.,TGTGCCAGCAGCCCGTTCGGCAGGAGGCCCATAGAGACCCAGTACTTC,CASSPFGRRPIETQYF
15,TRBJ2-1,TRBV18,.,TRBD2,TGTGCCAGCTCACTACGACTAGCTCTCCCCAATGAGCAGTTCTTC,CASSLRLALPNEQFF
14,TRBJ1-2,TRBV7-9,few,.,TGTGCCAGCAGCTTTTTCGGAGGGACGGATGGCTACACCTTC,CASSFFGGTDGYTF
15,TRBJ2-2,TRBV5-1,.,.,TGCGCCAGCAGCTTGGCAAACAGGTTCACCGGGGAGCTGTTTTTT,CASSLANRFTGELFF
11,TRBJ2-5,TRBV6-6,.,.,TGTGCCAGCAGTTACAAGGCGACCCAGTACTTC,CASSYKATQYF